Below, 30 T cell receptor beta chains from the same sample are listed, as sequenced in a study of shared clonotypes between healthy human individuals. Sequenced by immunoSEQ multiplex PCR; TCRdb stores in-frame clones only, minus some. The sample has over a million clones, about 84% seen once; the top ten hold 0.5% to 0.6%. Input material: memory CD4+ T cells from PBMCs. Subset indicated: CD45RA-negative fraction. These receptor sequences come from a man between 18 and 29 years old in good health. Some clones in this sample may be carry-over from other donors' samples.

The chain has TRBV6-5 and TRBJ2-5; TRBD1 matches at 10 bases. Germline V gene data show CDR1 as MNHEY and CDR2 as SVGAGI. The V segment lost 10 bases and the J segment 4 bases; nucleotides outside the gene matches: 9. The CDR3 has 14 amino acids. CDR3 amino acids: CAKSTGGVGETQYF. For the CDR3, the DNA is TGTGCCAAGTCGACAGGGGGCGTGGGAGAGACCCAGTACTTC.

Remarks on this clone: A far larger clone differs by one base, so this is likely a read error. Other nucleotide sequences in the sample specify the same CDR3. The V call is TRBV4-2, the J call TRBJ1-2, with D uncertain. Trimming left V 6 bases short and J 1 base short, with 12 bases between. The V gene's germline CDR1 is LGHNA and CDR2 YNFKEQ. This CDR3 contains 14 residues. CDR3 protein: CASSQTDINYGYTF. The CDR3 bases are TGTGCCAGCAGTCAAACCGACATTAACTATGGCTACACCTTC.

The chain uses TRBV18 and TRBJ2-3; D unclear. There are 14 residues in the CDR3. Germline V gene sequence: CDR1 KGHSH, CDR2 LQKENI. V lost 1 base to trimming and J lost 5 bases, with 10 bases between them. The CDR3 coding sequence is TGTGCCAGCTCACCACAAAACCCGGGAGATACGCAGTATTTT. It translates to CASSPQNPGDTQYF.

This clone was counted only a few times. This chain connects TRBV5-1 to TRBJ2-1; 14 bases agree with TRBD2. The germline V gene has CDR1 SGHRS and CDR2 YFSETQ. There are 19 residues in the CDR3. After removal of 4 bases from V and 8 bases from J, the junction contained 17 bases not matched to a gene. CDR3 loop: CASSPPTSGRAPRTDEQFF. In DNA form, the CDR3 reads TGCGCCAGCAGCCCCCCGACTAGCGGGAGGGCCCCCCGTACAGATGAGCAGTTCTTC.

The CDR3, as DNA: TGTGCCATCAGTGAGAGGGACAGGGGTAAGCAGTTCTTC. It codes for CAISERDRGKQFF. The J gene is TRBJ2-1, the V gene TRBV10-3; 10 bases agree with TRBD1. CDR3 length equals 13 residues. Germline lookup yields CDR1 ENHRY and CDR2 SYGVKD. J lost 11 bases, V lost 2 bases, and 3 bases had no gene match.

DNA for the CDR3: TGTGCCAGCAGCTTAACAGGGATCACAGATACGCAGTATTTT. Translated, it gives CASSLTGITDTQYF. The chain carries TRBV5-4 and TRBJ2-3, with D perhaps matching TRBD1 (6 bases). There are 14 residues in the CDR3. Germline-derived CDR1 and CDR2 are SGHNT and YYREEE (reference sequence). V lost 2 bases and J lost 2, with 9 bases in between.

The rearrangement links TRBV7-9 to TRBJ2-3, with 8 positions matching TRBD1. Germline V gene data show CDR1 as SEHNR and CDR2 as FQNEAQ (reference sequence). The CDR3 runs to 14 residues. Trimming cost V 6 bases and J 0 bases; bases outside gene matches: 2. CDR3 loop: CASRQGASTDTQYF. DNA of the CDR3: TGTGCCAGCAGGCAGGGGGCGAGCACAGATACGCAGTATTTT.

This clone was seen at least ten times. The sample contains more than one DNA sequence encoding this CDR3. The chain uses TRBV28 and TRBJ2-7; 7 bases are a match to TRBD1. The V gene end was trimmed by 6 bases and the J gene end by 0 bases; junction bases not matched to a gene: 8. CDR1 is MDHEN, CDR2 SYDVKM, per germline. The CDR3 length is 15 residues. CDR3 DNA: TGTGCCAGCAGCCCCGGGACAGAGAGCTCCTACGAGCAGTACTTC. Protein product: CASSPGTESSYEQYF.

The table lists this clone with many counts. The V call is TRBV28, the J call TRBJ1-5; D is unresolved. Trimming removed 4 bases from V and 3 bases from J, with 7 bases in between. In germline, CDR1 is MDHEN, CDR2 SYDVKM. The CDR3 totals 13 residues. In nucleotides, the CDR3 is TGTGCCAGCAGTTCCCACGCCAATCAGCCCCAGCATTTT. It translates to CASSSHANQPQHF.

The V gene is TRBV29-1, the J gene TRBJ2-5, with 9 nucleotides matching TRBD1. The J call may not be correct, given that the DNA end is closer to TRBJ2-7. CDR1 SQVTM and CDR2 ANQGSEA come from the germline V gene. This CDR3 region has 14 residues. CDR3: CSVLGGTGSDEQYF. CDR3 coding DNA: TGCAGCGTACTGGGCGGGACAGGGTCCGACGAGCAGTACTTC.

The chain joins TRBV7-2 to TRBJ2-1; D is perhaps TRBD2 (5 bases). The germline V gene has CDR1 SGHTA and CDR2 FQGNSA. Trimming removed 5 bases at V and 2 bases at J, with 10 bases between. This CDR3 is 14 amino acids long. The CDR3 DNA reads TGTGCCAGCAGCACTGAAGCGGCCTACAATGAGCAGTTCTTC. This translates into CASSTEAAYNEQFF.

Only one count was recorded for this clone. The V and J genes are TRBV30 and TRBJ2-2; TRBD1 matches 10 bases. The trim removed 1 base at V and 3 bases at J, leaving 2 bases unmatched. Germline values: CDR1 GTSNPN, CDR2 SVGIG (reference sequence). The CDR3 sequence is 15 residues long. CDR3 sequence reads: CAWSAGQGYTGELFF. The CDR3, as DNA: TGTGCCTGGAGTGCGGGACAGGGGTACACCGGGGAGCTGTTTTTT.

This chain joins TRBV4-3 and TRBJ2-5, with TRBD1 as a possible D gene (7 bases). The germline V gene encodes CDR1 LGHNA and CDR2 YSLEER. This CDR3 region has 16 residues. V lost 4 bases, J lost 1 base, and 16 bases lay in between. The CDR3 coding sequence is TGCGCCAGCAGCCTCAGGGGGGACGGACCCCAAGAGACCCAGTACTTC. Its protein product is CASSLRGDGPQETQYF.

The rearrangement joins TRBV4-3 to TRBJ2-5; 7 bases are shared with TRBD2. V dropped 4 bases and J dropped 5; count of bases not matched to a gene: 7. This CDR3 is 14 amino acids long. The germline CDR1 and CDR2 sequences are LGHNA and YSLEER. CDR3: CASSRALGGETQYF. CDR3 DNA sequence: TGCGCCAGCAGCCGAGCTTTGGGGGGGGAGACCCAGTACTTC.

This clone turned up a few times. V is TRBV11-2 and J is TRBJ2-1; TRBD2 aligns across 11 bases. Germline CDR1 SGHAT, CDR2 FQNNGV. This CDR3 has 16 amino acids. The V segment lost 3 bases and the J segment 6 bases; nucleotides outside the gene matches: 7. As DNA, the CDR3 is TGTGCCAGCAGCTTTATAGCGGGAGGGGGGGCCAATGAGCAGTTCTTC. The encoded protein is CASSFIAGGGANEQFF.

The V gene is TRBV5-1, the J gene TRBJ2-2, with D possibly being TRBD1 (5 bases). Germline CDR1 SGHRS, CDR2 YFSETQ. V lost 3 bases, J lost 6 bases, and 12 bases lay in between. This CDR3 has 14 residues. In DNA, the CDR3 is TGCGCCAGCAGCTCGACCCAGGGCCCCGGGGAGCTGTTTTTT. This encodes CASSSTQGPGELFF.

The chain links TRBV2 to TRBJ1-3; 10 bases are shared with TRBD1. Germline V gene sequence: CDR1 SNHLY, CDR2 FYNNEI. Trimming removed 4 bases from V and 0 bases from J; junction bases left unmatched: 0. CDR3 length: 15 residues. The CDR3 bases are TGTGCCAGCAGTGGGACAGGGGGCTCTGGAAACACCATATATTTT. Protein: CASSGTGGSGNTIYF.

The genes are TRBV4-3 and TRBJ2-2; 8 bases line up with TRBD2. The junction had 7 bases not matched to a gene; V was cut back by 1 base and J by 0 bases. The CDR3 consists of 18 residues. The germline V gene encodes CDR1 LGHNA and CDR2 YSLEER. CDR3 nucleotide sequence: TGCGCCAGCAGCCAAGTATTAATAGCGGGGCCGAACACCGGGGAGCTGTTTTTT. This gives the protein CASSQVLIAGPNTGELFF.

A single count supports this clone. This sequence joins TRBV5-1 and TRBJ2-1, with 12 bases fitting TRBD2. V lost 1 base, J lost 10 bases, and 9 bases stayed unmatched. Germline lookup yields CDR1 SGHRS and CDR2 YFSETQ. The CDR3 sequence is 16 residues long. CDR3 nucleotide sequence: TGCGCCAGCAGCTTGTTGGGGACTAGCGGGTTAGGGGAGCAGTTCTTC. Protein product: CASSLLGTSGLGEQFF.

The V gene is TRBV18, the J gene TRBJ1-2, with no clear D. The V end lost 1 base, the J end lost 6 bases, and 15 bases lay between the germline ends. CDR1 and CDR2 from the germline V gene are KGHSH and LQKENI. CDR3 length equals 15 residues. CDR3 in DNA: TGTGCCAGCTCACCACTCCTAGGCGACCTCAATGGCTACACCTTC. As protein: CASSPLLGDLNGYTF.

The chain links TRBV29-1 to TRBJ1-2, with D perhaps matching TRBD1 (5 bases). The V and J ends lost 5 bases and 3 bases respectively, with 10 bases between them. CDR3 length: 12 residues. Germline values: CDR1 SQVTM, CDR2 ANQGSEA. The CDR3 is CSVSGNHYGYTF. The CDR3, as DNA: TGCAGCGTTTCAGGGAATCACTATGGCTACACCTTC. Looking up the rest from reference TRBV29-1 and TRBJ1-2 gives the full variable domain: SAVISQKPSRDICQRGTSLTIQCQVDSQVTMMFWYRQQPGQSLTLIATANQGSEATYESGFVIDKFPISRPNLTFSTLTVSNMSPEDSSIYLCSVSGNHYGYTFGSGTRLTVV.

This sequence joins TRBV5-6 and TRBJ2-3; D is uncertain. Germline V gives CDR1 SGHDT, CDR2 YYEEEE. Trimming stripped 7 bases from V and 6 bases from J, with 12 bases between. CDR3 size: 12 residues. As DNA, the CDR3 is TGTGCCAGCTTAGGCCGCGCCGATACGCAGTATTTT. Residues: CASLGRADTQYF.

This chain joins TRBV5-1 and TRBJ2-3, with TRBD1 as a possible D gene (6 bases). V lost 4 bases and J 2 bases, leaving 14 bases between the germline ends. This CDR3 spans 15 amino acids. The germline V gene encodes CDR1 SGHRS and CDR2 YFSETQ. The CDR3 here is CASSATGMFTDTQYF. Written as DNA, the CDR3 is TGCGCCAGCAGCGCAACAGGGATGTTCACAGATACGCAGTATTTT.

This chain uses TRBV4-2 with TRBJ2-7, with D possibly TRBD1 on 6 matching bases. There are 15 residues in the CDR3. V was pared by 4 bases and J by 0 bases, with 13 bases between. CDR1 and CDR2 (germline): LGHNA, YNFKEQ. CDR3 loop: CASSRDGTSSYEQYF. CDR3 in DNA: TGTGCCAGCAGCCGGGACGGGACAAGCTCCTACGAGCAGTACTTC.

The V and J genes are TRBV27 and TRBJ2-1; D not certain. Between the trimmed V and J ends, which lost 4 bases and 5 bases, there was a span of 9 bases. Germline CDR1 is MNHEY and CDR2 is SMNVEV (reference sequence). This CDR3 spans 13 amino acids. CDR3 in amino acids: CASSSRVDNEQFF. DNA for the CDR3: TGTGCCAGCAGTTCCCGAGTTGACAATGAGCAGTTCTTC.

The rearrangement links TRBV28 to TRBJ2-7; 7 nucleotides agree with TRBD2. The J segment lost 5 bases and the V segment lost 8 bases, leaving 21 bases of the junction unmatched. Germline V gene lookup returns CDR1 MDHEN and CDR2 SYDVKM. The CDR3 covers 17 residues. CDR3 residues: CASHTIIGGRETNEQYF. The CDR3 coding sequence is TGTGCCAGCCACACTATTATCGGAGGGCGGGAGACGAACGAGCAGTACTTC. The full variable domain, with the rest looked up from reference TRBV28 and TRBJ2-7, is DVKVTQSSRYLVKRTGEKVFLECVQDMDHENMFWYRQDPGLGLRLIYFSYDVKMKEKGDIPEGYSVSREKKERFSLILESASTNQTSMYLCASHTIIGGRETNEQYFGPGTRLTVT.

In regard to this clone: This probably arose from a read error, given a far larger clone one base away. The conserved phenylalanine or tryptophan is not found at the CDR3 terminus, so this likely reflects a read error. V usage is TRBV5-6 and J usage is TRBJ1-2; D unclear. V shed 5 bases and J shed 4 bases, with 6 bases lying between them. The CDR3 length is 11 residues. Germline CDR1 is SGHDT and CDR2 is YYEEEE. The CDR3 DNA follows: TGTGCCAGCAGTCGTTCCTATGGCTACACCCTC. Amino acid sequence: CASSRSYGYTL.

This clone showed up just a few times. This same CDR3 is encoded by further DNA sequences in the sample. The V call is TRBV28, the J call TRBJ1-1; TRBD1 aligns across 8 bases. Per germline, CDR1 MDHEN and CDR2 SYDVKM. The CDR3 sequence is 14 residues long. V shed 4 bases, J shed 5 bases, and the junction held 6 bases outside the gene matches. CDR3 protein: CASSSQGARTEAFF. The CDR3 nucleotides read TGTGCCAGCAGTTCCCAGGGGGCGAGGACTGAAGCTTTCTTT.

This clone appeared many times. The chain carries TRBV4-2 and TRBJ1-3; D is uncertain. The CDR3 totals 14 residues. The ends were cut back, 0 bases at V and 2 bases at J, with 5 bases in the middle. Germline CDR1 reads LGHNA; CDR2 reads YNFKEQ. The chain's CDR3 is CASSQDPAGNTIYF. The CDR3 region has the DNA TGTGCCAGCAGCCAAGACCCAGCTGGAAACACCATATATTTT.

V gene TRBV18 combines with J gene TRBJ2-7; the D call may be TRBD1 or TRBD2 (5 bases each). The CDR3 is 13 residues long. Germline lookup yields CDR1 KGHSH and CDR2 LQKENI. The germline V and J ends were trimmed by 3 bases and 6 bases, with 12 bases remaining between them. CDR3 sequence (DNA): TGTGCCAGCTCACCGAGGGGTTCGGTCGAGCAGTACTTC. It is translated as CASSPRGSVEQYF.